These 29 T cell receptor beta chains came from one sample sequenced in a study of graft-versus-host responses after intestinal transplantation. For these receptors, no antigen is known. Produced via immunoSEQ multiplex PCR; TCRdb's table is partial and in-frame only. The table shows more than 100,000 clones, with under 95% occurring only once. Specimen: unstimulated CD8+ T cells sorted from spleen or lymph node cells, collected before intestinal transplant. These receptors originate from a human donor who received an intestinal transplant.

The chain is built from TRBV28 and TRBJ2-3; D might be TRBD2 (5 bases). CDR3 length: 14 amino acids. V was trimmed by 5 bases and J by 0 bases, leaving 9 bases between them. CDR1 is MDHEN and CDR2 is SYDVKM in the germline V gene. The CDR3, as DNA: TGTGCCAGCAGTCGGGATGATAGCACAGATACGCAGTATTTT. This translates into CASSRDDSTDTQYF.

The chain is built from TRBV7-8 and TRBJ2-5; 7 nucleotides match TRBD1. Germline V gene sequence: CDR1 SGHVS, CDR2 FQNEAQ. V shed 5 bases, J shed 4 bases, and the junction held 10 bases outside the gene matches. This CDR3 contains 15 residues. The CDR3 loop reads CASSIRPGQLETQYF. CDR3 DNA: TGTGCCAGCAGCATTAGACCGGGACAGCTAGAGACCCAGTACTTC.

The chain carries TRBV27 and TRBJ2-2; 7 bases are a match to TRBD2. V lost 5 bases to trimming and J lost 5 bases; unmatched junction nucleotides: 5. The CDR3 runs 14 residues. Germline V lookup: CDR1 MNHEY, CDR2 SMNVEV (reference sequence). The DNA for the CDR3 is TGTGCCAGCAGTCTCCAGGGAGGGACCGGGGAGCTGTTTTTT. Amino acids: CASSLQGGTGELFF.

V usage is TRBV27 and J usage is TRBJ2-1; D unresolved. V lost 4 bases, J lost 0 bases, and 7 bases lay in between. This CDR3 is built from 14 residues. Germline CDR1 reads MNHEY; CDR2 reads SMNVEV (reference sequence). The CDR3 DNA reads TGTGCCAGCAGTTATCCCGGCTCCTACAATGAGCAGTTCTTC. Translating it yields CASSYPGSYNEQFF.

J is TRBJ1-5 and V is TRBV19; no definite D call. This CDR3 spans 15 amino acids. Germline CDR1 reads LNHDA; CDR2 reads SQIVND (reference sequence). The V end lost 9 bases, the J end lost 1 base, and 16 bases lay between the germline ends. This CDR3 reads CASHLTTVSNQPQHF. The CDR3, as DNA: TGTGCCAGCCACTTGACGACGGTAAGCAATCAGCCCCAGCATTTT.

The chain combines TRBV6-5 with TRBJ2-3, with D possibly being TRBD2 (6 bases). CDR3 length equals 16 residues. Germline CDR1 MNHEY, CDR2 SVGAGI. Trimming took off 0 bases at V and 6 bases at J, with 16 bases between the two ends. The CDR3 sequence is CASSYSKGGVPDTQYF. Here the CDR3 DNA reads TGTGCCAGCAGTTACTCGAAGGGCGGGGTACCCGATACGCAGTATTTT.

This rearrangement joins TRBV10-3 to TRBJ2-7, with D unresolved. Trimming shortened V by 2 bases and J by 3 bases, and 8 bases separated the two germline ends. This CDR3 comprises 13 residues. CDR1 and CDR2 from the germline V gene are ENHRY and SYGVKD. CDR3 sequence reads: CAISEGVNYEQYF. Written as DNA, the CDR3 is TGTGCCATCAGTGAGGGGGTAAACTACGAGCAGTACTTC.

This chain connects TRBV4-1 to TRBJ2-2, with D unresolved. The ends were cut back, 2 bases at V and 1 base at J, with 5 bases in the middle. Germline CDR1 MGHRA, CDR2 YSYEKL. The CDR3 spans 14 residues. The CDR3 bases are TGCGCCAGCAGCCAATCAGGGAACACCGGGGAGCTGTTTTTT. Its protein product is CASSQSGNTGELFF.

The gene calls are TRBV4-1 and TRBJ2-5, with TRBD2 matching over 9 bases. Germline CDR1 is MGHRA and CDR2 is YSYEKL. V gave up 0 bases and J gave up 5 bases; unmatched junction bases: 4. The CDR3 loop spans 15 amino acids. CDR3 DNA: TGCGCCAGCAGCCAAGATCTAGGGACTAGCGAGACCCAGTACTTC. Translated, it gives CASSQDLGTSETQYF.

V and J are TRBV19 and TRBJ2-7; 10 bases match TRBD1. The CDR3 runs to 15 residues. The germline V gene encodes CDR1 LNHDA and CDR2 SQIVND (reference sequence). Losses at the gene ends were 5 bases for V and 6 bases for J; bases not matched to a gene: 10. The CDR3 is CASSSGTGDFGEQYF. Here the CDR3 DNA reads TGTGCCAGTAGTTCAGGGACAGGGGATTTCGGCGAGCAGTACTTC. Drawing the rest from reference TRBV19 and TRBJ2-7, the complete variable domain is DGGITQSPKYLFRKEGQNVTLSCEQNLNHDAMYWYRQDPGQGLRLIYYSQIVNDFQKGDIAEGYSVSREKKESFPLTVTSAQKNPTAFYLCASSSGTGDFGEQYFGPGTRLTVT.

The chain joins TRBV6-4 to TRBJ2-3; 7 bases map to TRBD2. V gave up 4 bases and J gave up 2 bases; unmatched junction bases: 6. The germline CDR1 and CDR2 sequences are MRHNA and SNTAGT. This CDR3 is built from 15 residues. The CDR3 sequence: CASSASLAPTDTQYF. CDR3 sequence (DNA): TGTGCCAGCAGTGCCTCACTAGCGCCCACAGATACGCAGTATTTT.

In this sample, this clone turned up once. The CDR3 reads CASSEDGWGTDTQYF. In nucleotides, the CDR3 is TGCGCCAGCAGCGAGGATGGGTGGGGAACAGATACGCAGTATTTT. The genes are TRBV5-1 and TRBJ2-3; no definite D call. Germline assignment: CDR1 SGHRS and CDR2 YFSETQ. The CDR3 is 15 residues long. V gave up 4 bases and J gave up 3 bases, with 15 bases separating them. Full variable domain (outside the CDR3, taken from reference TRBV5-1 and TRBJ2-3): KAGVTQTPRYLIKTRGQQVTLSCSPISGHRSVSWYQQTPGQGLQFLFEYFSETQRNKGNFPGRFSGRQFSNSRSEMNVSTLELGDSALYLCASSEDGWGTDTQYFGPGTRLTVL.

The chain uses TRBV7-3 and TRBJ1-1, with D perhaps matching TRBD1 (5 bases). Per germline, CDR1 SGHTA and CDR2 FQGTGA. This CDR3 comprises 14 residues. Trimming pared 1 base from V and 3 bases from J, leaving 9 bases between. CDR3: CASSLNRGDTEAFF. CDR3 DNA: TGTGCCAGCAGCTTAAATCGGGGGGACACTGAAGCTTTCTTT.

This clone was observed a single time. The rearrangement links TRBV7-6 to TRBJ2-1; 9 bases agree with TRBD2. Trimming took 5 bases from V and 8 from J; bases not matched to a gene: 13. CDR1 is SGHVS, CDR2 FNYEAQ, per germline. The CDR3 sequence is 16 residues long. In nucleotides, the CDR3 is TGTGCCAGCAGCCCCACGGCGAGCGGGGGGATAGATGAGCAGTTCTTC. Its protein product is CASSPTASGGIDEQFF.

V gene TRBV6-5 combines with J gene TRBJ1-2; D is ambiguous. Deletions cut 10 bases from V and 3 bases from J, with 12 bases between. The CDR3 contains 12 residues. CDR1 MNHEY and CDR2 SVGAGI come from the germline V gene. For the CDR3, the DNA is TGTGCCACCAAGACCGACTACTATGGCTACACCTTC. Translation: CATKTDYYGYTF.

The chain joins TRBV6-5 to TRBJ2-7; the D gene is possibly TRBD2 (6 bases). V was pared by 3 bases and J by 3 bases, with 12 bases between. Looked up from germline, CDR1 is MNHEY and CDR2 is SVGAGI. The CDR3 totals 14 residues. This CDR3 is CASSYLGGVYEQYF. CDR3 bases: TGTGCCAGCAGTTATCTGGGCGGGGTCTACGAGCAGTACTTC.

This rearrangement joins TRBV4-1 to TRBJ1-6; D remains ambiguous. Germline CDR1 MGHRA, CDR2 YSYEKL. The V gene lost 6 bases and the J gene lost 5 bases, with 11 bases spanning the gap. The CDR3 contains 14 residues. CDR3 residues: CASSLGGDNSPLHF. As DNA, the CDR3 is TGCGCCAGCAGTCTGGGTGGGGATAATTCACCCCTCCACTTT.

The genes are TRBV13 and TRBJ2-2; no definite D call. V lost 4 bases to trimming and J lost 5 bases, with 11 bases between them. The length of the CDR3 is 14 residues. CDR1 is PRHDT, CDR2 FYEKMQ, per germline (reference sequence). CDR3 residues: CASSSRTLTGELFF. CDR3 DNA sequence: TGTGCCAGCAGCTCCCGGACGTTGACCGGGGAGCTGTTTTTT.

The CDR3 sequence: CASSLGADEQYF. Here the CDR3 DNA reads TGCGCCAGCAGCTTGGGGGCGGACGAGCAGTACTTC. The V and J genes are TRBV5-1 and TRBJ2-7; D not resolved. This CDR3 is built from 12 residues. Trimming took off 0 bases at V and 5 bases at J, with 6 bases between the two ends. Germline values: CDR1 SGHRS, CDR2 YFSETQ.

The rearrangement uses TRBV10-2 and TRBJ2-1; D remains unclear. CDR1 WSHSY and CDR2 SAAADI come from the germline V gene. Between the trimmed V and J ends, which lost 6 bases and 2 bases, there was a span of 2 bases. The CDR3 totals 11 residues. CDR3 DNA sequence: TGCGCCAGCAGGGCCTACAATGAGCAGTTCTTC. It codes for CASRAYNEQFF.

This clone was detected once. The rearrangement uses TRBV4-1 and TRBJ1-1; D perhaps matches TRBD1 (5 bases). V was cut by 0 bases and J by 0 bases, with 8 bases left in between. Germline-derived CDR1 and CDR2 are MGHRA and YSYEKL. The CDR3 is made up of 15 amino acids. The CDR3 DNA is TGCGCCAGCAGCCAAGATCTGGGGGTGAACACTGAAGCTTTCTTT. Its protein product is CASSQDLGVNTEAFF.

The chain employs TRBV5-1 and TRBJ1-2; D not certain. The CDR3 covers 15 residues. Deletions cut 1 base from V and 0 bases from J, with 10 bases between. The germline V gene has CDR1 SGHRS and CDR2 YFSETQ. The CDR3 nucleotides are TGCGCCAGCAGCTTGTCGGAGGGTTCTAACTATGGCTACACCTTC. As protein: CASSLSEGSNYGYTF. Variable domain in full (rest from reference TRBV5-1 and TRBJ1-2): KAGVTQTPRYLIKTRGQQVTLSCSPISGHRSVSWYQQTPGQGLQFLFEYFSETQRNKGNFPGRFSGRQFSNSRSEMNVSTLELGDSALYLCASSLSEGSNYGYTFGSGTRLTVV.

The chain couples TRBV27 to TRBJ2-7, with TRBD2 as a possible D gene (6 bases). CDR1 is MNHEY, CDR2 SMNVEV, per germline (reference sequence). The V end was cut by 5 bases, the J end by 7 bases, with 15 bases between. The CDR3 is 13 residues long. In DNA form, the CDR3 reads TGTGCCAGCAGTCCCCTCACTAGCAGTGAGCAGTACTTC. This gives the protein CASSPLTSSEQYF.

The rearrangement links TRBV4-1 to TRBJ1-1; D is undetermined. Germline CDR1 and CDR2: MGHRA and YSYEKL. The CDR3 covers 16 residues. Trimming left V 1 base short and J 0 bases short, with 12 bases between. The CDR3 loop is CASSQVLTEMNTEAFF. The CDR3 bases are TGCGCCAGCAGCCAAGTCCTGACGGAGATGAACACTGAAGCTTTCTTT.

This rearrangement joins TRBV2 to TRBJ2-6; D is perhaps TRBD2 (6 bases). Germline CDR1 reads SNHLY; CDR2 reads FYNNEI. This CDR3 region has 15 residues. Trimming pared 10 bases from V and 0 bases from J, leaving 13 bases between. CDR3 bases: TGTGCCACCCGGGACTTTTACTCTGGGGCCAACGTCCTGACTTTC. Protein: CATRDFYSGANVLTF.

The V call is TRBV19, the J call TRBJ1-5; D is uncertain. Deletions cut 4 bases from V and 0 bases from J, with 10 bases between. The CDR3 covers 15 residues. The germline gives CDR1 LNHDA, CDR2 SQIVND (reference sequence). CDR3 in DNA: TGTGCCAGTAGTACCCAAATCTATAGCAATCAGCCCCAGCATTTT. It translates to CASSTQIYSNQPQHF.

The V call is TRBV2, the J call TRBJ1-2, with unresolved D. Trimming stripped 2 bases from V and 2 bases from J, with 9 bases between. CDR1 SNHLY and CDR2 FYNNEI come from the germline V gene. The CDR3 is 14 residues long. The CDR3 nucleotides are TGTGCCAGCAGTGAAAACGATAGAAACTATGGCTACACCTTC. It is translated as CASSENDRNYGYTF.

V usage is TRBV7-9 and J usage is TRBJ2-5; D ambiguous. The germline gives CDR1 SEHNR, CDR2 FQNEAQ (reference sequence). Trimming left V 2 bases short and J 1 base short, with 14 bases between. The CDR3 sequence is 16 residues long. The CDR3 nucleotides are TGTGCCAGCAGCTTACTAGTTCGGTCCGCCCAAGAGACCCAGTACTTC. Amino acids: CASSLLVRSAQETQYF.

The CDR3 DNA is TGTGCCAGCAGCCAAGAGTCTACTGGAGGATTTAACTATGGCTACACCTTC. This sequence encodes CASSQESTGGFNYGYTF. V gene TRBV4-2 combines with J gene TRBJ1-2; the D is unclear. The CDR3 extends over 17 amino acids. Trimming removed 0 bases from V and 1 base from J, with 15 bases in between. The germline gives CDR1 LGHNA, CDR2 YNFKEQ.